This T cell receptor (beta chain) was captured in a study of graft-versus-host responses after intestinal transplantation. Whole-study results and caveats: Recipient marrow contained GvH clones, some of which appeared first in ileum or blood.

The data were produced by immunoSEQ multiplex PCR, yet TCRdb's version contains in-frame clones alone and is incomplete. Of over 85,000 clones in the sample, around 93% were seen once. Germline CDR1 and CDR2: SGHTA and FQGNSA. CDR3 size: 13 residues. V was pared by 1 base and J by 7 bases, with 10 bases between. As for this clone: Its antigen remains unidentified.

The sample consisted of unstimulated CD4+ T cells sorted from spleen or lymph node cells, taken before transplant. The rearrangement joins TRBV7-2 to TRBJ1-2; weak D call: TRBD1 (6 bases). This sequence originates from a human donor who was the organ donor for an intestinal transplant. CDR3 protein: CASSLDRVIGYTF. Written as DNA, the CDR3 is TGTGCCAGCAGCTTAGACAGGGTGATTGGCTACACCTTC.